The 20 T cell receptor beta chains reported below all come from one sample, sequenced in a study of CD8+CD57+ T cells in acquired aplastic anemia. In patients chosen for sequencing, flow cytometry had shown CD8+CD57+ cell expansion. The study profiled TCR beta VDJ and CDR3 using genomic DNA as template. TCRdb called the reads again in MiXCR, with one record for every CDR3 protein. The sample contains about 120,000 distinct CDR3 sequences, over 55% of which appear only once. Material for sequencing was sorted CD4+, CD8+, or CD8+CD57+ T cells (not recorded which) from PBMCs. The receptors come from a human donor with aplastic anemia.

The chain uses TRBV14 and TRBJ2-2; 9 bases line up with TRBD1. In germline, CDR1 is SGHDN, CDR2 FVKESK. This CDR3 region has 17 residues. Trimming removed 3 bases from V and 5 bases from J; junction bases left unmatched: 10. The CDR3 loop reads CASSQARGTGWTGELFF. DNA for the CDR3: TGTGCCAGCAGCCAGGCCCGGGGGACAGGGTGGACCGGGGAGCTGTTTTTT.

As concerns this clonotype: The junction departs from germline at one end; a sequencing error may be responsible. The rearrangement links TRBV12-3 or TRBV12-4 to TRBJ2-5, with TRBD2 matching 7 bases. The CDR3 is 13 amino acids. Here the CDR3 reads CASSIAGRETQYF. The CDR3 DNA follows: TGTGCCAGCAGTATAGCGGGCCGGGAGACCCAGTACTTC.

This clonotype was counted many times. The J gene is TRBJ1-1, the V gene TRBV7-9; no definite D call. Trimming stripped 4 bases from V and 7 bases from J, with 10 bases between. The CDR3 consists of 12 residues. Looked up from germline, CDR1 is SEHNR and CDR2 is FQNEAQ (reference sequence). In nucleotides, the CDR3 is TGTGCCAGCAGCTCCGGTAGGGATGAAGCTTTCTTT. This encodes CASSSGRDEAFF.

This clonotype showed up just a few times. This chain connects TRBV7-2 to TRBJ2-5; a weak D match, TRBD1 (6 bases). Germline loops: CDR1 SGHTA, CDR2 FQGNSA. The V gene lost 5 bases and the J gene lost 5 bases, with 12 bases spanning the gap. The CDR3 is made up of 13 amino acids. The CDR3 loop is CASSPQGQETQYF. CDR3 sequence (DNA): TGTGCCAGCAGCCCACAGGGTCAGGAGACCCAGTACTTC. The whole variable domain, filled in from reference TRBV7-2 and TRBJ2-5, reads GAGVSQSPSNKVTEKGKDVELRCDPISGHTALYWYRQSLGQGLEFLIYFQGNSAPDKSGLPSDRFSAERTGGSVSTLTIQRTQQEDSAVYLCASSPQGQETQYFGPGTRLLVL.

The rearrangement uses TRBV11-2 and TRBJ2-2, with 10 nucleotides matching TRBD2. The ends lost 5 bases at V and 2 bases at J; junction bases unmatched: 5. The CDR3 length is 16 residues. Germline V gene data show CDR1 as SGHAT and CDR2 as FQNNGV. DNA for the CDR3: TGTGCCAGCAGCCTACGGACTAGCGGTAACACCGGGGAGCTGTTTTTT. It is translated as CASSLRTSGNTGELFF.

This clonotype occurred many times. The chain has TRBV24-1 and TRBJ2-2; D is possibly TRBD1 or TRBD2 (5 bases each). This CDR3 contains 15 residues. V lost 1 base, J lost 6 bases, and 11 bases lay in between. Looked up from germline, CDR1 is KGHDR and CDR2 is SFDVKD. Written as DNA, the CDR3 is TGTGCCACCAGTGATTTTGGGACCCCATCCGGGGAGCTGTTTTTT. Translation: CATSDFGTPSGELFF.

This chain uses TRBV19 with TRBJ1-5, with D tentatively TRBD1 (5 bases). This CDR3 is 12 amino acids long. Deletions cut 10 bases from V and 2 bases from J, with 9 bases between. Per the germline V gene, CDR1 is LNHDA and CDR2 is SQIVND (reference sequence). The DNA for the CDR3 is TGTGCCACCCAGACAGGCAATCAGCCCCAGCATTTT. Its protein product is CATQTGNQPQHF.

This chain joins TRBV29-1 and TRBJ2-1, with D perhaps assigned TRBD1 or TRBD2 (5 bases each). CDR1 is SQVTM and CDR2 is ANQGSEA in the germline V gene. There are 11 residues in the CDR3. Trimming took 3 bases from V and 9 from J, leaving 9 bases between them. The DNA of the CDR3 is TGCAGCGTTGAGGGGGACGGTGAGCAGTTCTTC. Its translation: CSVEGDGEQFF.

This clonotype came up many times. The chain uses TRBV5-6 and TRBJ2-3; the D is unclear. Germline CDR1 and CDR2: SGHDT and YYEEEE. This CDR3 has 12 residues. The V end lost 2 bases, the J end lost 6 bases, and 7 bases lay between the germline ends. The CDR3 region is CASSLGGDTQYF. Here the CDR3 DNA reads TGTGCCAGCAGCTTAGGTGGGGATACGCAGTATTTT.

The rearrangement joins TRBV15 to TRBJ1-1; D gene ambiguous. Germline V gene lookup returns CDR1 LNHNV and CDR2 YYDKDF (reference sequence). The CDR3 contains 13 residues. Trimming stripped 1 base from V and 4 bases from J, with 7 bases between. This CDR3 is CATSRVGSTEAFF. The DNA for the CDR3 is TGTGCCACCAGCAGAGTTGGGAGCACTGAAGCTTTCTTT.

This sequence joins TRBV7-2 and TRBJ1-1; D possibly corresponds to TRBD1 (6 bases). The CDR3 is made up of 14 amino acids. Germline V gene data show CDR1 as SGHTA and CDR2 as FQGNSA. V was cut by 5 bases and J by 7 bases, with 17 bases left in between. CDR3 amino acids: CASSPWGGQDEAFF. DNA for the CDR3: TGTGCCAGCAGCCCCTGGGGGGGCCAGGATGAAGCTTTCTTT.

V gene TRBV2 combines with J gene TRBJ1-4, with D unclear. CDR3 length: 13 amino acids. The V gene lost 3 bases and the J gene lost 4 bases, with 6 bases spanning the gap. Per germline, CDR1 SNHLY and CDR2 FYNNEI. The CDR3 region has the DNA TGTGCCAGCAGTGAGGAGGTTAATGAAAAACTGTTTTTT. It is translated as CASSEEVNEKLFF. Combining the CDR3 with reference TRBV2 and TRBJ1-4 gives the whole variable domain EPEVTQTPSHQVTQMGQEVILRCVPISNHLYFYWYRQILGQKVEFLVSFYNNEISEKSEIFDDQFSVERPDGSNFTLKIRSTKLEDSAMYFCASSEEVNEKLFFGSGTQLSVL.

The CDR3 DNA reads as TGTGCCAGCAGCTCCAGTGGGCGACAGAGAAATTCACCCCTCCACTTT. Its protein product is CASSSSGRQRNSPLHF. V is TRBV7-6 and J is TRBJ1-6; the D gene is possibly TRBD1 (5 bases). Trimming removed 4 bases at V and 7 bases at J, with 17 bases between. CDR3 length: 16 amino acids. The V gene's germline CDR1 is SGHVS and CDR2 FNYEAQ.

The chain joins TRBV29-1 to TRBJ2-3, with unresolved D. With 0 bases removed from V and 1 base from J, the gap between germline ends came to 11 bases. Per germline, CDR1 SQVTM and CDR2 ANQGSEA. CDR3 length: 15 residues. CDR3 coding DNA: TGCAGCGTTGAAGATTTGAGTGACCGCACAGATACGCAGTATTTT. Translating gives CSVEDLSDRTDTQYF.

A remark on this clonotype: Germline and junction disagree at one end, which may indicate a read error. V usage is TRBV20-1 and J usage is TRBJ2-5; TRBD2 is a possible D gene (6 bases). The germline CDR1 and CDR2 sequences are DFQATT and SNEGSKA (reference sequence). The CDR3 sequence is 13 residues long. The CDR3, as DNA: TGCGGTGCTAGTGCGGGACGCGGAGGGACCCAGTACTTC. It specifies CGASAGRGGTQYF.

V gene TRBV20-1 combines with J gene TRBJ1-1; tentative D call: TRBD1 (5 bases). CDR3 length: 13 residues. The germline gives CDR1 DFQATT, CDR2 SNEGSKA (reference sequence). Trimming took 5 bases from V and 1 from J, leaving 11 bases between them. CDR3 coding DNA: TGCAGTGCTCAGCGGACATCGAACACTGAAGCTTTCTTT. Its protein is CSAQRTSNTEAFF.

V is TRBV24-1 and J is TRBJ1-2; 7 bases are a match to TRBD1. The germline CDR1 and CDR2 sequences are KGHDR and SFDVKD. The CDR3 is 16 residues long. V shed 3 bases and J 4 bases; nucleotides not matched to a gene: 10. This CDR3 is CATSDPPTGRSYGYTF. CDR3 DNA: TGTGCCACCAGTGATCCACCGACAGGGAGAAGCTATGGCTACACCTTC.

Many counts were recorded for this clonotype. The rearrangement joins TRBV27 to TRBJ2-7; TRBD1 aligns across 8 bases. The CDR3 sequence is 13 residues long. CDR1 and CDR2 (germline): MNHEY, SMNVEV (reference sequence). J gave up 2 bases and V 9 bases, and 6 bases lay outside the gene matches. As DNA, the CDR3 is TGTGCCAGTTCAACAGGGGGAACCTACGAGCAGTACTTC. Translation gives CASSTGGTYEQYF.

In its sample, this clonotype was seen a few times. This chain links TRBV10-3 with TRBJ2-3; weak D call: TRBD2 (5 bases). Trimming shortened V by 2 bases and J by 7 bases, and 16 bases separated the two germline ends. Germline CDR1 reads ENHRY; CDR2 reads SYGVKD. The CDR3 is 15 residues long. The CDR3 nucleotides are TGTGCCATCAGTGAGACCTCCAGGACTGCCTATACGCAGTATTTT. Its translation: CAISETSRTAYTQYF.

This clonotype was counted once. The DNA of the CDR3 is TGTGCCACCAGTGATCGAGGACTAGCGGGAGCACAAGAGACCCAGTACTTC. Its protein product is CATSDRGLAGAQETQYF. The rearrangement uses TRBV24-1 and TRBJ2-5, with 13 bases lining up with TRBD2. The germline V gene has CDR1 KGHDR and CDR2 SFDVKD. With V trimmed by 3 bases and J by 2 bases, 5 bases remained unmatched. The CDR3 sequence is 17 residues long.